These 30 T cell receptor beta chains originate from one sample sequenced in a study of T cells of healthy individuals. In TCRdb, the 5' RACE reads were re-called with MiXCR into one record per CDR3 protein. In the table there are 90,000 to 100,000 distinct CDR3 sequences, approximately 15% of which are singletons. These receptor sequences come from a human donor in good health.

This clonotype was detected ten times or more. The rearrangement uses TRBV5-1 and TRBJ2-5, with TRBD1 as a possible D gene (5 bases). Germline V gene lookup returns CDR1 SGHRS and CDR2 YFSETQ. Trimming shortened V by 2 bases and J by 0 bases, and 11 bases separated the two germline ends. The CDR3 spans 15 residues. DNA for the CDR3: TGCGCCAGCAGCTTAGTGGACACTAACCAAGAGACCCAGTACTTC. Encoded protein: CASSLVDTNQETQYF.

The rearrangement uses TRBV5-5 and TRBJ2-5; 11 bases agree with TRBD1. Germline CDR1 reads SGHKS; CDR2 reads YYEKEE (reference sequence). J was trimmed by 4 bases and V by 4 bases; bases with no gene match: 9. This CDR3 has 16 amino acids. The CDR3 coding sequence is TGTGCCAGCAGCCTACCGGGACAGGGGGGGGGAGAGACCCAGTACTTC. Residues: CASSLPGQGGGETQYF.

The V gene is TRBV11-1, the J gene TRBJ2-3, with D unclear. The CDR3 extends over 15 amino acids. Germline V gene data show CDR1 as SGHAT and CDR2 as FQDESV (reference sequence). Trimming took off 5 bases at V and 0 bases at J, with 12 bases between the two ends. This CDR3 reads CASSNTVTSTDTQYF. The CDR3 DNA sequence: TGTGCCAGCAGCAACACAGTAACTAGCACAGATACGCAGTATTTT.

This clonotype has just a few counts. The chain combines TRBV20-1 with TRBJ2-5; 10 bases fit TRBD1. Trimming took 0 bases from V and 4 from J; bases not matched to a gene: 2. The CDR3 sequence is 14 residues long. CDR1 is DFQATT, CDR2 SNEGSKA, per germline (reference sequence). The CDR3 sequence: CSARDWDRGETQYF. CDR3 DNA: TGCAGTGCTAGAGATTGGGACAGGGGAGAGACCCAGTACTTC.

This clonotype was seen at least ten times. The DNA for the CDR3 is TGCAGTGCTGGGGAAAAAGACAGGGCTGGAACCTTC. Its translation: CSAGEKDRAGTF. This chain connects TRBV20-1 to TRBJ1-2; 7 bases fit TRBD1. CDR1 is DFQATT and CDR2 is SNEGSKA in the germline V gene (reference sequence). V shed 5 bases and J 14 bases; nucleotides not matched to a gene: 14. CDR3 length: 12 amino acids.

This chain joins TRBV28 and TRBJ2-2, with D perhaps matching TRBD2 (7 bases). The CDR3 covers 14 residues. V was clipped by 5 bases and J by 5 bases, with 12 bases between them. CDR1 MDHEN and CDR2 SYDVKM come from the germline V gene. CDR3 sequence: CASSRGGMTGELFF. The CDR3, as DNA: TGTGCCAGCAGTAGGGGGGGCATGACCGGGGAGCTGTTTTTT.

This clonotype was detected ten times or more. The chain couples TRBV7-2 to TRBJ1-1, with 10 bases lining up with TRBD1. The germline V gene has CDR1 SGHTA and CDR2 FQGNSA. This CDR3 has 14 residues. The ends lost 5 bases at V and 5 bases at J; junction bases unmatched: 5. The DNA of the CDR3 is TGTGCCAGCAGCCCCGGACAGGGGGGGACTGAAGCTTTCTTT. Protein product: CASSPGQGGTEAFF.

This clonotype showed up just a few times. The chain recombines TRBV28 with TRBJ1-1; no clear D. This CDR3 comprises 13 residues. Trimming shortened V by 5 bases and J by 2 bases, and 9 bases separated the two germline ends. Germline CDR1 and CDR2: MDHEN and SYDVKM. The DNA of the CDR3 is TGTGCCAGCAGTCCGACATCTAACACTGAAGCTTTCTTT. It yields the protein CASSPTSNTEAFF.

This clonotype was found a few times. J is TRBJ2-5 and V is TRBV20-1; D gene uncertain. This CDR3 region has 12 residues. Trimming shortened V by 3 bases and J by 3 bases, and 8 bases separated the two germline ends. Germline V CDR1 and CDR2: DFQATT, SNEGSKA (reference sequence). The CDR3 is CSARDRKETQYF. In DNA, the CDR3 is TGCAGTGCTAGGGATCGGAAAGAGACCCAGTACTTC.

This clonotype was detected only a few times. CDR3 region: CASSLRTSGDNEQFF. CDR3 nucleotide sequence: TGTGCCAGCAGCTTAAGGACTAGCGGCGACAATGAGCAGTTCTTC. The rearrangement links TRBV7-2 to TRBJ2-1; 10 bases map to TRBD2. V lost 2 bases to trimming and J lost 5 bases; unmatched junction nucleotides: 3. This CDR3 is 15 amino acids long. The germline V gene encodes CDR1 SGHTA and CDR2 FQGNSA.

The chain couples TRBV12-3 or TRBV12-4 to TRBJ2-3; D not resolved. The CDR3 contains 14 residues. Deletions cut 6 bases from V and 0 bases from J, with 10 bases between. The CDR3 region is CASRPHSSTDTQYF. The CDR3 DNA is TGTGCCAGCAGGCCTCATTCTAGCACAGATACGCAGTATTTT.

This clonotype was recorded only once. The genes are TRBV20-1 and TRBJ2-3; 7 bases are shared with TRBD2. The CDR3 sequence is 15 residues long. Per germline, CDR1 DFQATT and CDR2 SNEGSKA (reference sequence). Trimming at V came to 0 bases and at J to 1 base, leaving 4 bases not matched to a gene. The CDR3 sequence is CSARDLAEGTDTQYF. The CDR3 nucleotides read TGCAGTGCTAGAGATCTAGCGGAGGGCACAGATACGCAGTATTTT.

V and J are TRBV7-9 and TRBJ2-3; 8 bases match TRBD2. V shed 4 bases and J 5 bases; nucleotides not matched to a gene: 5. CDR3 size: 14 residues. CDR1 SEHNR and CDR2 FQNEAQ come from the germline V gene (reference sequence). The DNA of the CDR3 is TGTGCCAGCAGCTCCCAAGCGGGGGAAGATACGCAGTATTTT. The encoded protein is CASSSQAGEDTQYF.

Turning to this clonotype: Since a much larger clone is just one base distant, this may be a read error. The rearrangement joins TRBV12-3 or TRBV12-4 to TRBJ2-7, with 9 bases fitting TRBD2. The CDR3 sequence is 14 residues long. The CDR3 loop is CASSLAGRSYEQNF. The CDR3 DNA reads as TGTGCCAGCAGTCTAGCGGGGCGTTCCTACGAGCAGAACTTC.

This clonotype was recorded many times. The genes are TRBV27 and TRBJ1-2; D gene uncertain. The CDR3 is 17 residues long. CDR1 and CDR2 (germline): MNHEY, SMNVEV (reference sequence). Trimming took 1 base from V and 3 from J, leaving 18 bases between them. The CDR3 region is CASSLFPGSQSYYGYTF. The CDR3 coding sequence is TGTGCCAGCAGTTTATTCCCAGGTAGTCAGTCCTACTATGGCTACACCTTC.

This clonotype occurred a few times. The chain recombines TRBV28 with TRBJ2-7; 9 positions agree with TRBD1. V shed 3 bases and J 7 bases; nucleotides not matched to a gene: 7. CDR1 and CDR2 from the germline V gene are MDHEN and SYDVKM. This CDR3 region has 14 residues. CDR3 sequence: CASSLGTGKREQYF. Here the CDR3 DNA reads TGTGCCAGCAGTTTGGGGACAGGGAAAAGGGAGCAGTACTTC.

This clonotype has only a few counts. The chain combines TRBV5-4 with TRBJ2-1; D may be TRBD2 (6 bases). The ends were cut back, 0 bases at V and 7 bases at J, with 14 bases in the middle. Looked up from germline, CDR1 is SGHNT and CDR2 is YYREEE (reference sequence). CDR3 length equals 15 residues. The chain's CDR3 is CASSLGGGARNEQFF. The CDR3 nucleotides are TGTGCCAGCAGCTTGGGGGGCGGGGCAAGAAATGAGCAGTTCTTC.

This clonotype has more than one count but fewer than ten. The chain is built from TRBV28 and TRBJ2-6; possible D gene TRBD1, 6 bases. Trimming stripped 5 bases from V and 4 bases from J, with 15 bases between. The CDR3 sequence is 16 residues long. The germline CDR1 and CDR2 sequences are MDHEN and SYDVKM. CDR3 DNA sequence: TGTGCCAGCAGTCCCCGGACAGCCCGAGGGGCCAACGTCCTGACTTTC. Translated: CASSPRTARGANVLTF.

CDR3 protein: CSAARGGLGYTF. The CDR3, as DNA: TGCAGTGCTGCCCGGGGGGGGCTGGGCTACACCTTC. The chain couples TRBV20-1 to TRBJ1-2; possibly TRBD1 for D (6 bases). The germline V and J ends were trimmed by 5 bases and 8 bases, with 15 bases remaining between them. The CDR3 has 12 residues. Germline CDR1 DFQATT, CDR2 SNEGSKA (reference sequence).

V is TRBV7-9 and J is TRBJ2-5; 14 bases agree with TRBD2. The CDR3 is 17 amino acids. Germline lookup yields CDR1 SEHNR and CDR2 FQNEAQ (reference sequence). The junction had 7 bases not matched to a gene; V was cut back by 2 bases and J by 5 bases. The CDR3 spells CASSLPGLAGVHETQYF. The CDR3 coding sequence is TGTGCCAGCAGCTTACCGGGACTAGCGGGAGTTCATGAGACCCAGTACTTC.

The CDR3 loop reads CASSLRVGTGGSYEQYF. CDR3 DNA sequence: TGTGCCAGCAGTTTGAGGGTAGGGACTGGTGGCTCCTACGAGCAGTACTTC. This chain joins TRBV28 and TRBJ2-7; D is possibly TRBD2 (6 bases). V dropped 3 bases and J dropped 0 bases, with 18 bases sitting between them. The CDR3 totals 17 residues. Germline CDR1 is MDHEN and CDR2 is SYDVKM.

There are many counts of this clonotype. The rearrangement joins TRBV6-2 or TRBV6-3 to TRBJ2-1; D is perhaps TRBD2 (7 bases). The V gene lost 7 bases and the J gene lost 0 bases, with 16 bases spanning the gap. Germline assignment: CDR1 MNHEY and CDR2 SVGEGT. CDR3 size: 16 residues. The CDR3 nucleotides read TGTGCCAGCACCCAACGAGGGGGGGCCTCCTACAATGAGCAGTTCTTC. It translates to CASTQRGGASYNEQFF.

In the case of this clonotype: Being one base from a much bigger clone, this may be a read error. This sequence joins TRBV7-9 and TRBJ2-3; TRBD1 might be the D (6 bases). The CDR3 has 15 residues. The germline CDR1 and CDR2 sequences are SEHNR and FQNEAQ (reference sequence). Trimming stripped 4 bases from V and 1 base from J, with 12 bases between. CDR3 nucleotide sequence: TGTGCCAGCAGCTCCCGGGACACCTGCACAGATACGCAGTATTTT. Its protein is CASSSRDTCTDTQYF.

In this sample, this clonotype turned up a few times. The chain employs TRBV28 and TRBJ2-5; D call uncertain. CDR3 length equals 16 residues. Per the germline V gene, CDR1 is MDHEN and CDR2 is SYDVKM. Trimming took off 5 bases at V and 5 bases at J, with 21 bases between the two ends. The DNA of the CDR3 is TGTGCCAGCAGTCCACCCGTAATATGGGTTGGGGAGACCCAGTACTTC. Its translation: CASSPPVIWVGETQYF.

This clonotype has a single count. The V and J genes are TRBV12-3 or TRBV12-4 and TRBJ1-4; tentative D call: TRBD1 (5 bases). The V end was cut by 2 bases, the J end by 7 bases, with 11 bases between. The CDR3 totals 14 residues. CDR3 in amino acids: CASSLTGAIEKLFF. CDR3 bases: TGTGCCAGCAGTTTAACAGGAGCTATTGAAAAACTGTTTTTT.

This clonotype was picked up many times. The CDR3 nucleotides are TGCGCCAGCAGTGAGTCGGGACAGGGGAGTTTCGTCGGAGCTTTCTTT. Its protein product is CASSESGQGSFVGAFF. The V gene is TRBV10-2, the J gene TRBJ1-1; 10 positions agree with TRBD1. The CDR3 spans 16 residues. J was trimmed by 10 bases and V by 0 bases; bases with no gene match: 11. Germline loops: CDR1 WSHSY, CDR2 SAAADI.

This clonotype was observed at least ten times. The chain recombines TRBV20-1 with TRBJ2-5; weak D call: TRBD2 (5 bases). V was trimmed by 3 bases and J by 5 bases, leaving 16 bases between them. The CDR3 is made up of 14 amino acids. The germline V gene has CDR1 DFQATT and CDR2 SNEGSKA (reference sequence). The CDR3 here is CSASVTGVGETQYF. The DNA of the CDR3 is TGCAGTGCTAGCGTAACCGGGGTTGGGGAGACCCAGTACTTC.

V and J are TRBV28 and TRBJ1-5; D may be TRBD1 (5 bases). Between the trimmed V and J ends, which lost 5 bases and 10 bases, there was a span of 12 bases. There are 12 residues in the CDR3. The V gene's germline CDR1 is MDHEN and CDR2 SYDVKM. CDR3 residues: CASSPGTAPQHF. The CDR3 DNA reads TGTGCCAGCAGTCCGGGGACGGCCCCCCAGCATTTT.

CDR3 protein: CASSNRLAKNIQYF. The CDR3 DNA is TGTGCCAGCAGCAACCGGCTAGCCAAAAACATTCAGTACTTC. The chain is built from TRBV6-5 and TRBJ2-4; D ambiguous. V was clipped by 6 bases and J by 0 bases, with 9 bases between them. The germline CDR1 and CDR2 sequences are MNHEY and SVGAGI. This CDR3 spans 14 amino acids.

The chain combines TRBV18 with TRBJ2-2, with TRBD1 identical over 7 bases. This CDR3 contains 18 residues. The germline V gene has CDR1 KGHSH and CDR2 LQKENI. V gave up 3 bases and J gave up 0 bases; unmatched junction bases: 10. CDR3 loop: CASSPRLGQVPNTGELFF. The CDR3 nucleotides are TGTGCCAGCTCACCTCGATTAGGACAGGTACCGAACACCGGGGAGCTGTTTTTT.